These 2 T cell receptor beta chains share one sample of origin, sequenced in a study of cytomegalovirus exposure and HLA in healthy donors. PCR employed 60 Vbeta and 13 Jbeta primers. Using immunoSEQ multiplex PCR, the repertoire was profiled, and TCRdb retains in-frame clones only, with some absent. The profile shows about 270,000 clones, approximately 70% of them singletons. The specimen was PBMCs. The receptor set was obtained from a female donor in good health and CMV-seronegative.

This rearrangement joins TRBV5-1 to TRBJ1-1; the D gene is possibly TRBD1 (5 bases). With 0 bases removed from V and 4 bases from J, the gap between germline ends came to 10 bases. The CDR3 totals 14 residues. The germline V gene has CDR1 SGHRS and CDR2 YFSETQ. The CDR3 protein is CASSLGGVGTEAFF. The CDR3 DNA sequence: TGCGCCAGCAGCTTGGGGGGGGTGGGCACTGAAGCTTTCTTT.

The chain combines TRBV5-6 with TRBJ1-1; D is unclear. CDR1 SGHDT and CDR2 YYEEEE come from the germline V gene. There are 15 residues in the CDR3. V lost 2 bases and J lost 0, with 11 bases in between. The chain's CDR3 is CASSFGSGMNTEAFF. The CDR3 DNA reads TGTGCCAGCAGCTTTGGGTCGGGGATGAACACTGAAGCTTTCTTT.